The 26 T cell receptor beta chains below were found in one sample sequenced in a study of blood T cell repertoires in COVID-19. The table came from immunoSEQ multiplex PCR; TCRdb's copy has only in-frame clones and leaves some out. The sample lists 300,000 to 450,000 clones; around 90% were seen once. The sample comprised peripheral blood. All receptors derive from a woman aged 30 to 39 with COVID-19, enrolled during active disease.

J is TRBJ1-1 and V is TRBV10-3; D remains ambiguous. The germline gives CDR1 ENHRY, CDR2 SYGVKD. V gave up 2 bases and J gave up 0 bases, with 13 bases separating them. The length of the CDR3 is 16 residues. DNA of the CDR3: TGTGCCATCAGTGAGGGTGAGTTTCTTATGAACACTGAAGCTTTCTTT. This encodes CAISEGEFLMNTEAFF.

This rearrangement joins TRBV7-9 to TRBJ2-7; no definite D call. The CDR3 totals 15 residues. Germline CDR1 is SEHNR and CDR2 is FQNEAQ (reference sequence). The V end was cut by 4 bases, the J end by 2 bases, with 15 bases between. The DNA of the CDR3 is TGTGCCAGCAGCTCCCCGTCTCTTAGTCCCTACGAGCAGTACTTC. As protein: CASSSPSLSPYEQYF. Based on the CDR3 plus reference TRBV7-9 and TRBJ2-7, the full variable domain is DTGVSQNPRHKITKRGQNVTFRCDPISEHNRLYWYRQTLGQGPEFLTYFQNEAQLEKSRLLSDRFSAERPKGSFSTLEIQRTEQGDSAMYLCASSSPSLSPYEQYFGPGTRLTVT.

This clone was detected once. This sequence joins TRBV9 and TRBJ2-5; TRBD1 aligns across 7 bases. The CDR3 extends over 14 amino acids. V trimming: 4 bases; J trimming: 5 bases; junction bases outside the gene matches: 8. Germline CDR1 is SGDLS and CDR2 is YYNGEE. CDR3 loop: CASSPRQGQETQYF. In DNA form, the CDR3 reads TGTGCCAGCAGCCCCCGACAGGGTCAGGAGACCCAGTACTTC.

This chain joins TRBV6-5 and TRBJ1-1, with D possibly TRBD1 on 5 matching bases. Germline CDR1 reads MNHEY; CDR2 reads SVGAGI. V dropped 6 bases and J dropped 0 bases, with 14 bases sitting between them. The CDR3 is made up of 15 amino acids. In DNA, the CDR3 is TGTGCCAGCAGCAATACCGACAGCATGAACACTGAAGCTTTCTTT. Translation: CASSNTDSMNTEAFF.

The rearrangement links TRBV7-9 to TRBJ2-7, with 13 bases lining up with TRBD2. Germline V lookup: CDR1 SEHNR, CDR2 FQNEAQ (reference sequence). The trim removed 3 bases at V and 9 bases at J, leaving 2 bases unmatched. This CDR3 has 13 residues. CDR3 amino acids: CASSLTSGRRQYV. In DNA, the CDR3 is TGTGCCAGCAGCTTGACTAGCGGGAGGAGGCAGTACGTC.

The gene calls are TRBV28 and TRBJ1-2, with D hard to call. Germline loops: CDR1 MDHEN, CDR2 SYDVKM. V lost 7 bases, J lost 0 bases, and 18 bases lay in between. This CDR3 is built from 16 residues. CDR3 bases: TGTGCCAGCACCACAACCCAGGAGCGGCCTAACTATGGCTACACCTTC. Translated: CASTTTQERPNYGYTF.

The chain joins TRBV20-1 to TRBJ1-1; D is possibly TRBD1 (5 bases). The V end lost 6 bases, the J end lost 7 bases, and 12 bases lay between the germline ends. The CDR3 totals 11 residues. The germline V gene has CDR1 DFQATT and CDR2 SNEGSKA (reference sequence). CDR3 coding DNA: TGCAGTGCCTCCAGGGACTTTGAAGCTTTCTTT. As protein: CSASRDFEAFF.

This clone has only a few counts. The chain recombines TRBV5-4 with TRBJ1-2; maybe TRBD1 (6 bases). The CDR3 contains 13 residues. The germline V and J ends were trimmed by 7 bases and 6 bases, with 16 bases remaining between them. Germline CDR1 SGHNT, CDR2 YYREEE (reference sequence). The CDR3 DNA sequence: TGTGCCAGCCTCAAGGAGGGGGGGCATGGCTACACCTTC. Protein: CASLKEGGHGYTF.

This chain connects TRBV24-1 to TRBJ1-2, with D hard to call. Trimming stripped 6 bases from V and 4 bases from J, with 20 bases between. From germline, CDR1 is KGHDR and CDR2 SFDVKD. This CDR3 is 16 amino acids long. Here the CDR3 reads CATSSNSAGNLYGYTF. CDR3 nucleotides: TGTGCCACCAGTTCCAACTCGGCGGGGAATCTCTATGGCTACACCTTC.

The chain employs TRBV10-1 and TRBJ2-7; 7 nucleotides align to TRBD2. V lost 3 bases and J lost 3; bases outside the gene matches: 8. Germline CDR1 is WNHNN and CDR2 is SYGVQD (reference sequence). This CDR3 region has 15 residues. The CDR3 sequence: CASSELASGNYEQYV. The DNA of the CDR3 is TGCGCCAGCAGTGAACTGGCTAGCGGAAACTACGAGCAGTACGTC.

This chain uses TRBV19 with TRBJ1-2; TRBD1 might be the D (5 bases). Germline V gene data show CDR1 as LNHDA and CDR2 as SQIVND (reference sequence). V lost 6 bases to trimming and J lost 3 bases, with 14 bases between them. The CDR3 is 14 amino acids. DNA of the CDR3: TGTGCCAGTAGAAGAACAGGTGGGGACTATGGCTACACCTTC. Translation gives CASRRTGGDYGYTF.

This sequence joins TRBV28 and TRBJ1-3; 8 bases map to TRBD1. The CDR3 loop spans 14 amino acids. Trimming took 8 bases from V and 5 from J; bases not matched to a gene: 8. The germline V gene encodes CDR1 MDHEN and CDR2 SYDVKM. CDR3 loop: CASGTGRSRNTIYF. CDR3 sequence (DNA): TGTGCCAGCGGGACAGGAAGAAGTCGAAACACCATATATTTT.

The V gene is TRBV6-2 or TRBV6-3, the J gene TRBJ2-1; TRBD1 aligns across 10 bases. CDR3 length: 12 residues. Germline V gene data show CDR1 as MNHEY and CDR2 as SVGEGT. The J segment lost 15 bases and the V segment lost 6 bases, leaving 8 bases of the junction unmatched. The CDR3, as DNA: TGTGCCAGCAGCCGCCGGACAGGGGGTATGTTCTTC. Its protein product is CASSRRTGGMFF.

The J gene is TRBJ1-1, the V gene TRBV6-5, with 7 bases lining up with TRBD1. Germline V gives CDR1 MNHEY, CDR2 SVGAGI. The CDR3 sequence is 14 residues long. The junction had 3 bases not matched to a gene; V was cut back by 4 bases and J by 1 base. In DNA form, the CDR3 reads TGTGCCAGCAGTTCGGGACAGACGAACACTGAAGCTTTCTTT. Its protein product is CASSSGQTNTEAFF.

The chain has TRBV2 and TRBJ2-1; D is perhaps TRBD1 (5 bases). V dropped 6 bases and J dropped 6 bases, with 21 bases sitting between them. Germline CDR1 is SNHLY and CDR2 is FYNNEI. The CDR3 spans 16 residues. CDR3 in amino acids: CASSPQLAGPPNEQFF. DNA of the CDR3: TGTGCCAGCAGCCCACAATTGGCAGGGCCACCCAATGAGCAGTTCTTC.

CDR3 sequence (DNA): TGCGCCAGCAGCCAGACTAGCGGGAGCACCGGGGAGCTGTTTTTT. This gives the protein CASSQTSGSTGELFF. This chain uses TRBV5-1 with TRBJ2-2, with TRBD2 identical over 12 bases. The germline gives CDR1 SGHRS, CDR2 YFSETQ. J lost 4 bases, V lost 4 bases, and 2 bases had no gene match. The CDR3 extends over 15 amino acids. The complete variable domain, with remaining parts taken from reference TRBV5-1 and TRBJ2-2, reads KAGVTQTPRYLIKTRGQQVTLSCSPISGHRSVSWYQQTPGQGLQFLFEYFSETQRNKGNFPGRFSGRQFSNSRSEMNVSTLELGDSALYLCASSQTSGSTGELFFGEGSRLTVL.

The chain is built from TRBV14 and TRBJ1-6; 7 positions match TRBD1. The CDR3 contains 17 residues. Germline assignment: CDR1 SGHDN and CDR2 FVKESK. The ends lost 3 bases at V and 4 bases at J; junction bases unmatched: 9. The CDR3 is CASSHRADRVYNSPLHF. DNA of the CDR3: TGTGCCAGCAGCCATCGCGCCGACAGGGTGTATAATTCACCCCTCCACTTT.

The chain carries TRBV9 and TRBJ1-5; 12 bases agree with TRBD1. The germline V gene has CDR1 SGDLS and CDR2 YYNGEE. V lost 2 bases, J lost 7 bases, and 7 bases stayed unmatched. CDR3 length: 16 residues. CDR3 DNA sequence: TGTGCCAGCAGCGTTGGGGACAGGGGGCCATCGCAGCCCCAGCATTTT. It specifies CASSVGDRGPSQPQHF.

The chain recombines TRBV18 with TRBJ2-5, with D tentatively TRBD2 (6 bases). Trimming shortened V by 6 bases and J by 0 bases, and 14 bases separated the two germline ends. This CDR3 region has 15 residues. CDR1 KGHSH and CDR2 LQKENI come from the germline V gene. The CDR3 DNA is TGTGCCAGCTCTCAACGGGACTCGTACCAAGAGACCCAGTACTTC. This codes for CASSQRDSYQETQYF. Together with reference TRBV18 and TRBJ2-5, the CDR3 gives the full variable domain: NAGVMQNPRHLVRRRGQEARLRCSPMKGHSHVYWYRQLPEEGLKFMVYLQKENIIDESGMPKERFSAEFPKEGPSILRIQQVVRGDSAAYFCASSQRDSYQETQYFGPGTRLLVL.

V usage is TRBV15 and J usage is TRBJ2-1; 8 positions match TRBD2. Germline loops: CDR1 LNHNV, CDR2 YYDKDF (reference sequence). The CDR3 sequence is 14 residues long. With 1 base clipped from V and 4 bases from J, the junction kept 0 bases outside the gene matches. CDR3 residues: CATSRVAGYNEQFF. The CDR3 DNA follows: TGTGCCACCAGCAGAGTAGCGGGGTACAATGAGCAGTTCTTC.

The rearrangement links TRBV7-9 to TRBJ2-3; possible D gene TRBD2, 6 bases. Trimming cost V 3 bases and J 0 bases, with 16 bases left between them. Germline CDR1 is SEHNR and CDR2 is FQNEAQ (reference sequence). The CDR3 runs to 17 residues. The CDR3 spells CASSFGGETISTDTQYF. The CDR3 DNA sequence: TGTGCCAGCAGCTTTGGAGGGGAGACTATTAGCACAGATACGCAGTATTTT.

The V gene is TRBV15, the J gene TRBJ2-4, with D perhaps matching TRBD1 (5 bases). Germline values: CDR1 LNHNV, CDR2 YYDKDF (reference sequence). The CDR3 runs to 15 residues. Trimming cost V 2 bases and J 0 bases, with 8 bases left between them. CDR3 loop: CATSRLTEAKNIQYF. CDR3 bases: TGTGCCACCAGCAGATTGACAGAAGCCAAAAACATTCAGTACTTC.

The chain is built from TRBV20-1 and TRBJ2-1, with D possibly matching TRBD1 (6 bases). CDR1 is DFQATT and CDR2 is SNEGSKA in the germline V gene (reference sequence). CDR3 size: 11 residues. Trimming removed 7 bases at V and 11 bases at J, with 15 bases between. The CDR3 region has the DNA TGCAGTGTATCAGGGGATCTAAAGCAGTTCTTC. Translated, it gives CSVSGDLKQFF.

The rearrangement joins TRBV29-1 to TRBJ2-1, with 7 bases aligning to TRBD1. Germline assignment: CDR1 SQVTM and CDR2 ANQGSEA. V was pared by 8 bases and J by 0 bases, with 10 bases of the junction left unmatched. This CDR3 is 15 amino acids long. The CDR3 here is CSTHTGDSSYNEQFF. CDR3 sequence (DNA): TGCAGCACACATACAGGGGACAGCTCCTACAATGAGCAGTTCTTC.

This clone was recorded once. This rearrangement joins TRBV4-3 to TRBJ2-7, with 11 bases that match TRBD1. Losses at the gene ends were 3 bases for V and 3 bases for J; bases not matched to a gene: 4. This CDR3 is 15 amino acids long. Germline CDR1 LGHNA, CDR2 YSLEER. In nucleotides, the CDR3 is TGCGCCAGCAGCCAGGGACAGGGGGGGGTCTACGAGCAGTACTTC. This encodes CASSQGQGGVYEQYF.

Only a few counts were recorded for this clone. This chain connects TRBV19 to TRBJ2-1; D not resolved. Between the trimmed V and J ends, which lost 9 bases and 5 bases, there was a span of 11 bases. Per germline, CDR1 LNHDA and CDR2 SQIVND (reference sequence). The length of the CDR3 is 12 residues. The CDR3 loop reads CASRQHDNEQFF. The CDR3 nucleotides read TGTGCCAGCCGTCAACACGACAATGAGCAGTTCTTC.